The present entry profiles one T cell receptor (beta chain) with its context. This table comes from immunoSEQ multiplex PCR, and its TCRdb copy is limited to in-frame clones, with some not included. The data hold about 93,000 clones, with roughly 90% observed a single time. The data belong to a study of blood T cell repertoires in COVID-19. On the study more broadly: Acute and convalescent COVID-19 samples came from the United States, Italy and Spain. In each case, the material was cDNA or gDNA derived from T cells, B-cell-depleted T cells, or PBMCs.

This CDR3 is built from 17 residues. Germline CDR1 SNHLY, CDR2 FYNNEI. V shed 6 bases, J shed 0 bases, and the junction held 10 bases outside the gene matches. The source material was peripheral blood. This chain joins TRBV2 and TRBJ2-3; 9 nucleotides agree with TRBD1. This TCR was sampled from a human donor with active COVID-19. The donor label of this sample is uncertain. The CDR3 is CASRADRGIPSTDTQYF. The CDR3 region has the DNA TGTGCCAGCAGGGCCGACAGGGGGATACCTAGCACAGATACGCAGTATTTT.